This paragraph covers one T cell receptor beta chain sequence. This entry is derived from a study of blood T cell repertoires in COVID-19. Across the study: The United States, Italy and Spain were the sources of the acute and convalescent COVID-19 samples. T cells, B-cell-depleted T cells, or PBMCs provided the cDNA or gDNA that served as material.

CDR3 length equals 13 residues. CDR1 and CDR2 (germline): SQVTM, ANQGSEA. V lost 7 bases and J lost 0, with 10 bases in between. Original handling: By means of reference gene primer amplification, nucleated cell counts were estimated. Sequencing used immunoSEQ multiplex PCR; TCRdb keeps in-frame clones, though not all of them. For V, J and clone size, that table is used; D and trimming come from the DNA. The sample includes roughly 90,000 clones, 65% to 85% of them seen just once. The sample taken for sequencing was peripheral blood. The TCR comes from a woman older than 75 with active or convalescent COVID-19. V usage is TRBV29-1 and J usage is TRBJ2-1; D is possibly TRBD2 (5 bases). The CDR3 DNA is TGCAGCGCTTCTGGGAGCTCCTACAATGAGCAGTTCTTC. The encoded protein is CSASGSSYNEQFF.